Below, 28 T cell receptor beta chains from the same sample are listed, as sequenced in a study of vaccination and CD4 T cells after COVID-19. Which antigens these TCRs recognize remains unknown. Sequenced with the Oncomine TCR Beta short-read assay was DNA taken from cultured CD4+ T cells. MiXCR, applied by TCRdb to the PCR reads, yields one record per CDR3 protein. In the table there are 9,500 to 15,000 distinct CDR3 sequences, roughly 38% of which are singletons. Described treatment: roughly 10-day PBMC culture with coronavirus spike peptide pools or control peptides (ViraFEST assay). Sequenced input: cultured CD4+ T cells from blood. The receptors originated from a human donor with COVID-19.

The V gene is TRBV7-6, the J gene TRBJ2-7; D possibly corresponds to TRBD1 (5 bases). Trimming shortened V by 5 bases and J by 5 bases, and 19 bases separated the two germline ends. Looked up from germline, CDR1 is SGHVS and CDR2 is FNYEAQ. The CDR3 loop spans 15 amino acids. DNA of the CDR3: TGTGCCAGCAGCCCCATTCAGGGCGGTGGGCACGAGCAGTACTTC. Amino acid sequence: CASSPIQGGGHEQYF.

The chain carries TRBV11-3 and TRBJ2-1; D is ambiguous. The germline V gene encodes CDR1 SGHNT and CDR2 YENEEA. This CDR3 region has 10 residues. Trimming removed 3 bases from V and 9 bases from J, with 3 bases in between. CDR3 in DNA: TGTGCCAGCAGCTTGTTTGAGCAGTTCTTC. This encodes CASSLFEQFF. The full variable domain, with the rest looked up from reference TRBV11-3 and TRBJ2-1, is EAGVVQSPRYKIIEKKQPVAFWCNPISGHNTLYWYLQNLGQGPELLIRYENEEAVDDSQLPKDRFSAERLKGVDSTLKIQPAELGDSAVYLCASSLFEQFFGPGTRLTVL.

The chain employs TRBV6-1 and TRBJ2-7; D is perhaps TRBD1 (6 bases). Per germline, CDR1 MNHNS and CDR2 SASEGT. The CDR3 spans 15 residues. V was clipped by 6 bases and J by 3 bases, with 18 bases between them. The CDR3 sequence is CASRNRDIGFYEQYF. In DNA, the CDR3 is TGTGCCAGCAGAAACCGGGACATCGGTTTCTACGAGCAGTACTTC.

This chain joins TRBV6-1 and TRBJ2-7, with 7 bases matching TRBD1. Germline V gives CDR1 MNHNS, CDR2 SASEGT. Losses at the gene ends were 10 bases for V and 4 bases for J; bases not matched to a gene: 10. This CDR3 spans 13 amino acids. The CDR3 protein is CATHRGTAYEQYF. The CDR3 DNA reads as TGTGCCACCCACCGTGGGACAGCTTACGAGCAGTACTTC.

The chain is built from TRBV7-2 and TRBJ2-1, with D perhaps matching TRBD2 (5 bases). The germline CDR1 and CDR2 sequences are SGHTA and FQGNSA. Trimming took off 3 bases at V and 10 bases at J, with 16 bases between the two ends. The length of the CDR3 is 14 residues. The chain's CDR3 is CASSLASGVGEQFF. The CDR3 nucleotides read TGTGCCAGCAGCTTGGCCTCCGGGGTGGGCGAGCAGTTCTTC.

The rearrangement joins TRBV20-1 to TRBJ2-7; TRBD1 matches at 8 bases. J gave up 5 bases and V 3 bases, and 6 bases lay outside the gene matches. Germline V lookup: CDR1 DFQATT, CDR2 SNEGSKA (reference sequence). The CDR3 loop spans 13 amino acids. Here the CDR3 DNA reads TGCAGTGCTAGGCTAGGGACAGGAGACGAGCAGTACTTC. This encodes CSARLGTGDEQYF.

Only a few counts were recorded for this clonotype. The chain employs TRBV7-9 and TRBJ1-3; D is ambiguous. CDR1 and CDR2 from the germline V gene are SEHNR and FQNEAQ (reference sequence). CDR3 length: 14 residues. The germline V and J ends were trimmed by 5 bases and 4 bases, with 12 bases remaining between them. The DNA of the CDR3 is TGTGCCAGCAGCCAGCCCACCCTGGGAAACACCATATATTTT. As protein: CASSQPTLGNTIYF.

The chain uses TRBV29-1 and TRBJ1-1; D is ambiguous. Germline V gives CDR1 SQVTM, CDR2 ANQGSEA. This CDR3 has 11 residues. With 6 bases removed from V and 5 bases from J, the gap between germline ends came to 10 bases. CDR3: CSVSTATEAFF. The CDR3 DNA follows: TGCAGCGTATCAACGGCAACTGAAGCTTTCTTT.

This clonotype has only a few counts. The chain combines TRBV21-1 with TRBJ2-1; the table's D call TRBD1 went unverified against the DNA. TRBV21-1 is given as a pseudogene. The CDR3 is made up of 17 amino acids. The CDR3 loop reads CASSKLPRAQEGDEQFF. CDR3 bases: TGTGCCAGCAGCAAATTGCCCCGGGCCCAGGAAGGCGATGAGCAGTTCTTC.

This chain links TRBV9 with TRBJ2-2; D is tentatively TRBD1 or TRBD2 (5 bases each). Germline V CDR1 and CDR2: SGDLS, YYNGEE. The CDR3 is 16 residues long. Trimming shortened V by 7 bases and J by 0 bases, and 16 bases separated the two germline ends. The CDR3 loop is CASSPRDQTNTGELFF. In DNA form, the CDR3 reads TGTGCCAGCTCCCCAAGGGACCAGACGAACACCGGGGAGCTGTTTTTT. The whole variable domain, remainder taken from reference TRBV9 and TRBJ2-2, is DSGVTQTPKHLITATGQRVTLRCSPRSGDLSVYWYQQSLDQGLQFLIQYYNGEERAKGNILERFSAQQFPDLHSELNLSSLELGDSALYFCASSPRDQTNTGELFFGEGSRLTVL.

This clonotype was seen more than once but under ten times. The chain recombines TRBV5-1 with TRBJ2-7, with 10 bases aligning to TRBD2. The CDR3 runs 16 residues. Germline V lookup: CDR1 SGHRS, CDR2 YFSETQ. The V gene end was trimmed by 2 bases and the J gene end by 5 bases; junction bases not matched to a gene: 10. The CDR3 here is CASSFVLSAGGNEQYF. The CDR3 region has the DNA TGCGCCAGCAGCTTTGTCCTATCAGCGGGGGGGAACGAGCAGTACTTC.

The V and J genes are TRBV12-3 or TRBV12-4 and TRBJ1-2, with 10 bases that match TRBD1. The length of the CDR3 is 15 residues. The trim removed 0 bases at V and 8 bases at J, leaving 6 bases unmatched. The CDR3 DNA follows: TGTGCCAGCAGTTTAGCGCGGGGACAGGGGACCGGCTACACCTTC. Protein sequence: CASSLARGQGTGYTF.

The chain joins TRBV12-3 or TRBV12-4 to TRBJ1-1; no definite D call. V dropped 10 bases and J dropped 5 bases, with 20 bases sitting between them. The CDR3 has 14 residues. CDR3 sequence (DNA): TGTGCCACCGGTCCGTACTCGTCGGGGACTGAAGCTTTCTTT. Translating it yields CATGPYSSGTEAFF.

This clonotype was observed a few times. This chain uses TRBV24-1 with TRBJ2-7; the match to TRBD1 covers 8 bases. The junction had 3 bases not matched to a gene; V was cut back by 5 bases and J by 4 bases. Germline V lookup: CDR1 KGHDR, CDR2 SFDVKD. The CDR3 is made up of 13 amino acids. CDR3 DNA: TGTGCCACCAGTGGGACAGGGATTTACGAGCAGTACTTC. Its translation is CATSGTGIYEQYF.

This CDR3 reads CASRSDRGGTGGEQYF. CDR3 sequence (DNA): TGTGCCAGCAGATCGGACCGCGGGGGCACGGGGGGCGAGCAGTACTTC. This chain uses TRBV6-1 with TRBJ2-7, with a possible D match to TRBD2 (7 bases). Trimming removed 6 bases at V and 6 bases at J, with 24 bases between. The CDR3 sequence is 16 residues long. Germline lookup yields CDR1 MNHNS and CDR2 SASEGT.

V gene TRBV5-1 combines with J gene TRBJ1-1, with 8 bases matching TRBD1. V lost 5 bases and J lost 0; bases outside the gene matches: 6. CDR1 is SGHRS, CDR2 YFSETQ, per germline. The CDR3 contains 15 residues. CDR3 coding DNA: TGCGCCAGCAGTTCCATGGGACAGGTGAACACTGAAGCTTTCTTT. It codes for CASSSMGQVNTEAFF.

A few counts support this clonotype. The genes are TRBV30 and TRBJ1-5; D not certain. The ends were cut back, 0 bases at V and 4 bases at J, with 13 bases in the middle. The germline V gene has CDR1 GTSNPN and CDR2 SVGIG (reference sequence). The CDR3 runs 15 residues. The CDR3 sequence is CAWSVPGRLNQPQHF. CDR3 sequence (DNA): TGTGCCTGGAGTGTACCCGGGAGGCTGAATCAGCCCCAGCATTTT. Filled out from reference TRBV30 and TRBJ1-5, the complete variable domain reads SQTIHQWPATLVQPVGSPLSLECTVEGTSNPNLYWYRQAAGRGLQLLFYSVGIGQISSEVPQNLSASRPQDRQFILSSKKLLLSDSGFYLCAWSVPGRLNQPQHFGDGTRLSIL.

The rearrangement links TRBV19 to TRBJ2-2; D is perhaps TRBD2 (5 bases). CDR1 is LNHDA and CDR2 is SQIVND in the germline V gene (reference sequence). Trimming took 5 bases from V and 6 from J, leaving 10 bases between them. The length of the CDR3 is 13 residues. The CDR3 loop is CASSRPGSGELFF. In DNA form, the CDR3 reads TGTGCCAGTAGTCGACCGGGGTCCGGGGAGCTGTTTTTT.

This clonotype was observed a few times. This chain connects TRBV6-1 to TRBJ1-3, with unresolved D. The CDR3 loop spans 17 amino acids. Germline CDR1 is MNHNS and CDR2 is SASEGT. The ends were cut back, 6 bases at V and 0 bases at J, with 18 bases in the middle. CDR3 loop: CASSAKVQATSGNTIYF. Written as DNA, the CDR3 is TGTGCCAGCAGCGCCAAAGTTCAGGCCACCTCTGGAAACACCATATATTTT.

The gene calls are TRBV20-1 and TRBJ2-3; 9 bases fit TRBD2. The CDR3 is made up of 16 amino acids. In germline, CDR1 is DFQATT, CDR2 SNEGSKA (reference sequence). Trimming at V came to 4 bases and at J to 1 base, leaving 9 bases not matched to a gene. DNA of the CDR3: TGCAGTGCTACTGTGGAGCGGGGGGCTGGCACAGATACGCAGTATTTT. It encodes CSATVERGAGTDTQYF.

The rearrangement links TRBV6-1 to TRBJ2-1; D ambiguous. This CDR3 region has 12 residues. The V gene lost 1 base and the J gene lost 4 bases, with 2 bases spanning the gap. Germline-derived CDR1 and CDR2 are MNHNS and SASEGT. DNA of the CDR3: TGTGCCAGCAGTGAAGGGTACAATGAGCAGTTCTTC. Translating it yields CASSEGYNEQFF.

This sequence joins TRBV6-1 and TRBJ2-2, with 16 nucleotides matching TRBD2. The CDR3 sequence is 20 residues long. Germline trimming cut 7 bases from V and 1 base from J; bases unmatched to any gene: 12. The germline V gene has CDR1 MNHNS and CDR2 SASEGT. CDR3: CASTLKGTSGGERNTGELFF. The CDR3 DNA reads TGTGCCAGCACCCTAAAGGGGACTAGCGGGGGGGAAAGGAACACCGGGGAGCTGTTTTTT.

A few counts support this clonotype. In DNA, the CDR3 is TGTGCCGGCCGGGACAGGGTCACCTACGAGCAGTACTTC. This gives the protein CAGRDRVTYEQYF. This chain connects TRBV6-1 to TRBJ2-7, with 9 bases lining up with TRBD1. J lost 2 bases, V lost 11 bases, and 7 bases had no gene match. This CDR3 is built from 13 residues. Germline V gives CDR1 MNHNS, CDR2 SASEGT.

In this sample, this clonotype turned up once. This chain links TRBV27 with TRBJ2-3, with D tentatively TRBD1 or TRBD2 (5 bases each). V lost 2 bases and J lost 4, with 10 bases in between. This CDR3 spans 14 amino acids. CDR1 is MNHEY and CDR2 is SMNVEV in the germline V gene (reference sequence). Here the CDR3 DNA reads TGTGCCAGCAGTTTACAGGGAGCGGCAGATACGCAGTATTTT. Protein product: CASSLQGAADTQYF.

This chain joins TRBV6-4 and TRBJ2-2, with 10 bases aligning to TRBD2. Germline assignment: CDR1 MRHNA and CDR2 SNTAGT. The CDR3 is 17 residues long. J lost 6 bases, V lost 5 bases, and 12 bases had no gene match. This CDR3 reads CASSLIAGGIRPGELFF. The CDR3 nucleotides read TGTGCCAGCAGTCTGATAGCGGGGGGAATTCGACCCGGGGAGCTGTTTTTT.

This rearrangement joins TRBV7-9 to TRBJ2-1, with unresolved D. V was pared by 5 bases and J by 5 bases, with 22 bases between. The CDR3 is 17 amino acids. Germline CDR1 is SEHNR and CDR2 is FQNEAQ (reference sequence). The CDR3 sequence is CASSPYNPVGPNNEQFF. The CDR3 nucleotides read TGTGCCAGCAGCCCATATAACCCCGTCGGCCCCAACAATGAGCAGTTCTTC.

This clonotype was found a few times. The J gene is TRBJ1-5, the V gene TRBV19; D is perhaps TRBD1 (5 bases). V was cut by 6 bases and J by 0 bases, with 15 bases left in between. Germline assignment: CDR1 LNHDA and CDR2 SQIVND (reference sequence). The CDR3 is 16 amino acids. In DNA, the CDR3 is TGTGCCAGTAGCCATGGGGGGAAGCATAGCAATCAGCCCCAGCATTTT. Encoded protein: CASSHGGKHSNQPQHF.

This chain uses TRBV6-2 or TRBV6-3 with TRBJ2-3, with 9 bases lining up with TRBD2. Germline V gene sequence: CDR1 MNHEY, CDR2 SVGEGT. The junction had 5 bases not matched to a gene; V was cut back by 6 bases and J by 1 base. The CDR3 sequence is 15 residues long. The CDR3 DNA sequence: TGTGCCAGCAGGCGCTCTAGCGGGGGCACAGATACGCAGTATTTT. Translating gives CASRRSSGGTDTQYF.